The present T cell receptor (beta chain) was sequenced within a study of cytomegalovirus exposure and HLA in healthy donors. Findings and caveats of the study: TCR beta sequences numbering 15,000 to 20,000 were associated with HLA alleles at 0.05 false discovery rate in a later analysis. Relative to equally common others, HLA-associated TCR beta chains showed greater clonal expansion in a later analysis. A prior analysis recorded that most TCR beta V segments were productive about 87% or about 30% of the time.

The CDR3 extends over 18 amino acids. Germline values: CDR1 SGHRS, CDR2 YFSETQ. Trimming took 1 base from V and 5 from J; bases not matched to a gene: 13. Points on this clone: Its antigen is currently unknown.

PCR involved 60 Vbeta and 13 Jbeta primers. Method: immunoSEQ multiplex PCR; TCRdb's copy keeps in-frame clones and lacks some. Reported are approximately 210,000 clones; the ten largest clones contain roughly 0.89%. This clonotype originated in a woman in her 30s in good health and CMV-seropositive. The sample taken for sequencing was PBMCs. This rearrangement joins TRBV5-1 to TRBJ2-3; 10 positions agree with TRBD2. This CDR3 is CASSLPRAAGGTGDTQYF. Here the CDR3 DNA reads TGCGCCAGCAGCTTGCCCCGAGCAGCGGGGGGGACTGGAGATACGCAGTATTTT.